Shown below are 13 T cell receptor beta chains from a single sample sequenced in a study of T-cell reconstitution after alpha-beta-depleted transplantation in children. This sample's TCRbeta library carried unique molecular identifier barcodes. TCRdb re-called the PCR reads with MiXCR, one entry per CDR3 protein. The table has fewer than 700,000 distinct CDR3 sequences, roughly 23% seen once. The sample consisted of PBMCs, mostly from graft donor cells, taken 360 days after TCRalphabeta/CD19-depleted stem cell transplant. These receptors were collected from a boy under two years old who had a stem cell transplant for acute myeloid leukemia, so the T cells may come from the graft donor.

The chain combines TRBV5-1 with TRBJ1-1; 7 bases agree with TRBD1. CDR1 and CDR2 from the germline V gene are SGHRS and YFSETQ. V gave up 0 bases and J gave up 1 base; unmatched junction bases: 3. This CDR3 is built from 15 residues. CDR3 amino acids: CASSLAGTENTEAFF. The CDR3 coding sequence is TGCGCCAGCAGCTTGGCCGGGACAGAGAACACTGAAGCTTTCTTT.

Here the CDR3 reads CASSLRQVSYEQYV. The CDR3 DNA follows: TGTGCCAGCAGTTTACGACAGGTATCCTACGAGCAGTACGTC. The rearrangement links TRBV28 to TRBJ2-7, with D tentatively TRBD1 (6 bases). V was clipped by 2 bases and J by 1 base, with 9 bases between them. This CDR3 is built from 14 residues. Looked up from germline, CDR1 is MDHEN and CDR2 is SYDVKM.

The sample holds many counts of this clonotype. This chain connects TRBV11-2 to TRBJ2-3, with 13 bases aligning to TRBD2. CDR3 size: 18 residues. Germline V lookup: CDR1 SGHAT, CDR2 FQNNGV. V was pared by 3 bases and J by 5 bases, with 11 bases of the junction left unmatched. CDR3 loop: CASSLGLAGIRIQDTQYF. CDR3 sequence (DNA): TGTGCCAGCAGCTTGGGACTAGCGGGGATTAGGATACAAGATACGCAGTATTTT. Together with reference TRBV11-2 and TRBJ2-3, the CDR3 gives the full variable domain: EAGVAQSPRYKIIEKRQSVAFWCNPISGHATLYWYQQILGQGPKLLIQFQNNGVVDDSQLPKDRFSAERLKGVDSTLKIQPAKLEDSAVYLCASSLGLAGIRIQDTQYFGPGTRLTVL.

This clonotype came up many times. The J gene is TRBJ1-2, the V gene TRBV6-5; D may be TRBD1 (5 bases). Per the germline V gene, CDR1 is MNHEY and CDR2 is SVGAGI. The CDR3 is 15 residues long. Trimming shortened V by 0 bases and J by 6 bases, and 14 bases separated the two germline ends. The CDR3 reads CASSYSSQGVDGYTF. For the CDR3, the DNA is TGTGCCAGCAGTTACTCGTCGCAGGGAGTTGATGGCTACACCTTC.

This clonotype has ten or more counts. The chain uses TRBV29-1 and TRBJ1-1, with D unresolved. Germline V gene lookup returns CDR1 SQVTM and CDR2 ANQGSEA. V dropped 4 bases and J dropped 2 bases, with 14 bases sitting between them. CDR3 length equals 14 residues. CDR3 coding DNA: TGCAGCGTTGGTGGCTCGAGAGTTAACACTGAAGCTTTCTTT. Encoded protein: CSVGGSRVNTEAFF.

V is TRBV5-1 and J is TRBJ2-7; maybe TRBD1 (6 bases). V gave up 0 bases and J gave up 7 bases, with 17 bases separating them. CDR3 length equals 15 residues. CDR1 and CDR2 from the germline V gene are SGHRS and YFSETQ. The DNA for the CDR3 is TGCGCCAGCAGCTTGGGGAACAGGGAGTTAAGGGAGCAGTACTTC. It codes for CASSLGNRELREQYF.

The sample holds many counts of this clonotype. This rearrangement joins TRBV5-8 to TRBJ1-1; D perhaps matches TRBD1 (5 bases). The CDR3 contains 13 residues. In germline, CDR1 is SGHTS, CDR2 YDEGEE. V was cut by 4 bases and J by 11 bases, with 18 bases left in between. The CDR3 here is CASSLGGGRGAFF. The CDR3 nucleotides read TGTGCCAGCAGCCTTGGAGGAGGCCGGGGGGCTTTCTTT.

This clonotype was picked up a small number of times. The chain is built from TRBV6-1 and TRBJ2-7; possible D gene TRBD2, 6 bases. The CDR3 loop spans 14 amino acids. CDR1 and CDR2 (germline): MNHNS, SASEGT. Trimming shortened V by 5 bases and J by 7 bases, and 18 bases separated the two germline ends. The chain's CDR3 is CASSPTWRGGEQYF. Written as DNA, the CDR3 is TGTGCCAGCAGTCCGACATGGCGGGGCGGGGAGCAGTACTTC.

This clonotype was seen repeatedly, ten times or more. The DNA of the CDR3 is TGCAGCGTCCATGGGGTTTACGAGCAGTACTTC. It translates to CSVHGVYEQYF. The genes are TRBV29-1 and TRBJ2-7; D is unclear. Per germline, CDR1 SQVTM and CDR2 ANQGSEA. Trimming took 6 bases from V and 4 from J, leaving 10 bases between them. The CDR3 consists of 11 residues.

This clonotype was counted once. CDR3 in DNA: TGTGCCAGCAGCCCGCAGGGAGCAACCAAAAACATTCAGTACTTC. It is translated as CASSPQGATKNIQYF. This rearrangement joins TRBV7-2 to TRBJ2-4; D might be TRBD1 or TRBD2, each matching 5 bases. Trimming cost V 5 bases and J 2 bases, with 13 bases left between them. Per the germline V gene, CDR1 is SGHTA and CDR2 is FQGNSA. The CDR3 is 15 residues long.

At least ten counts were recorded for this clonotype. The chain has TRBV20-1 and TRBJ2-1, with 10 bases aligning to TRBD2. The CDR3 covers 15 residues. Looked up from germline, CDR1 is DFQATT and CDR2 is SNEGSKA (reference sequence). The V and J ends lost 0 bases and 10 bases, in that order; junction bases with no gene match: 9. This CDR3 is CSARDPAGGLGEQFF. The CDR3 bases are TGCAGTGCTAGAGATCCAGCGGGGGGGCTCGGGGAGCAGTTCTTC.

This clonotype has at least ten counts. The chain links TRBV24-1 to TRBJ2-1; D unresolved. The CDR3 totals 13 residues. Germline values: CDR1 KGHDR, CDR2 SFDVKD. The V end was cut by 0 bases, the J end by 7 bases, with 6 bases between. CDR3 sequence reads: CATSDLTGNEQFF. DNA for the CDR3: TGTGCCACCAGTGATTTGACCGGGAATGAGCAGTTCTTC.

This clonotype has a count of ten or more. V gene TRBV12-3 or TRBV12-4 combines with J gene TRBJ2-1, with D possibly TRBD2 on 6 matching bases. The CDR3 extends over 17 amino acids. The V gene lost 6 bases and the J gene lost 5 bases, with 23 bases spanning the gap. DNA for the CDR3: TGTGCCAGCAGGGCAAGGGTCCGGGGGATTCAGCACAATGAGCAGTTCTTC. Translated, it gives CASRARVRGIQHNEQFF.